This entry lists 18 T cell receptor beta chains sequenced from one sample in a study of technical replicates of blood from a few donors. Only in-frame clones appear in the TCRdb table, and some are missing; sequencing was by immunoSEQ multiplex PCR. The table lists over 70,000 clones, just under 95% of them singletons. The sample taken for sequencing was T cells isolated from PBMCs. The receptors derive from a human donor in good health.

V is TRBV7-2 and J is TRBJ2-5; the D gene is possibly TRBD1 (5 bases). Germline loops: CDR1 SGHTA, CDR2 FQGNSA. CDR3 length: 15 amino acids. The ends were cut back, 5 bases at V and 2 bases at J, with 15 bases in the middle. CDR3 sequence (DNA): TGTGCCAGCAGCCCCCCAGCATGGACACAAGAGACCCAGTACTTC. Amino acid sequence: CASSPPAWTQETQYF.

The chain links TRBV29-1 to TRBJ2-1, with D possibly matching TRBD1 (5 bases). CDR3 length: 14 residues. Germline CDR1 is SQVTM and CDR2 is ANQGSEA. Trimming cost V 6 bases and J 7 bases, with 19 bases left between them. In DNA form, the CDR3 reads TGCAGCGTAGCCCTCGGACACCTAGGGAATGAGCAGTTCTTC. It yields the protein CSVALGHLGNEQFF.

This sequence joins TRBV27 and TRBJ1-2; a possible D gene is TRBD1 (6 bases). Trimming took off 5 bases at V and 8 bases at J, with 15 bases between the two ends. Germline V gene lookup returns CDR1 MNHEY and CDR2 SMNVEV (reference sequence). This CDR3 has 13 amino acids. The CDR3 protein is CASSRGGPPGYTF. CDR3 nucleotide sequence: TGTGCCAGCAGTCGGGGGGGGCCCCCAGGCTACACCTTC.

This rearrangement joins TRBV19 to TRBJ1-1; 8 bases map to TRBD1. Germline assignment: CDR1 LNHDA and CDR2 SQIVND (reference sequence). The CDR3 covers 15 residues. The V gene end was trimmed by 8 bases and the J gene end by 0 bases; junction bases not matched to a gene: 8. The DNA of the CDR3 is TGTGCCAGTGGGGACAGGCCGGGAGTGAACACTGAAGCTTTCTTT. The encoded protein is CASGDRPGVNTEAFF. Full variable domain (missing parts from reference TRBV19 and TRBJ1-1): DGGITQSPKYLFRKEGQNVTLSCEQNLNHDAMYWYRQDPGQGLRLIYYSQIVNDFQKGDIAEGYSVSREKKESFPLTVTSAQKNPTAFYLCASGDRPGVNTEAFFGQGTRLTVV.

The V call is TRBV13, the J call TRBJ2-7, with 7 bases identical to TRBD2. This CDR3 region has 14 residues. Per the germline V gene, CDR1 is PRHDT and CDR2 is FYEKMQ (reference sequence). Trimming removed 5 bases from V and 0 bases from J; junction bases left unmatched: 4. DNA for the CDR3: TGTGCCAGCAGCGACCGGACTAGCTCCTACGAGCAGTACTTC. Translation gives CASSDRTSSYEQYF.

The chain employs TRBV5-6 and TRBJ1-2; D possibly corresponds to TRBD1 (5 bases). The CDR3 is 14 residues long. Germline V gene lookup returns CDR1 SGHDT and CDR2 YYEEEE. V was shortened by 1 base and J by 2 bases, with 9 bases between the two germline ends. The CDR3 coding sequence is TGTGCCAGCAGCTTGAGCCGGGGGAACTATGGCTACACCTTC. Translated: CASSLSRGNYGYTF. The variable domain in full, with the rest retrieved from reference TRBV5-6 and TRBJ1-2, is DAGVTQSPTHLIKTRGQQVTLRCSPKSGHDTVSWYQQALGQGPQFIFQYYEEEERQRGNFPDRFSGHQFPNYSSELNVNALLLGDSALYLCASSLSRGNYGYTFGSGTRLTVV.

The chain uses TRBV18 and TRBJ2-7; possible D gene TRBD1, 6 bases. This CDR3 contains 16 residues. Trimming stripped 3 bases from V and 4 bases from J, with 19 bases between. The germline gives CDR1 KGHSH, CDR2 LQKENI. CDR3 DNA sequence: TGTGCCAGCTCACCCTACCGACAGGATTTGGTGTACGAGCAGTACTTC. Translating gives CASSPYRQDLVYEQYF.

The CDR3 sequence: CATSRGPGANYGYTF. Written as DNA, the CDR3 is TGTGCCACCAGCAGGGGCCCGGGAGCTAACTATGGCTACACCTTC. The chain links TRBV15 to TRBJ1-2; D uncertain. Germline values: CDR1 LNHNV, CDR2 YYDKDF (reference sequence). The CDR3 is made up of 15 amino acids. V was shortened by 3 bases and J by 0 bases, with 11 bases between the two germline ends.

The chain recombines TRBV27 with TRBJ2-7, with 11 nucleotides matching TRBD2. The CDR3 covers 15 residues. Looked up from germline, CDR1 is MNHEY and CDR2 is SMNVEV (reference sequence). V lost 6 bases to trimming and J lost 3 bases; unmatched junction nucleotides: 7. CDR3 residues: CASSQGLAEIYEQYF. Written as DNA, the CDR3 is TGTGCCAGCAGCCAGGGACTAGCGGAGATCTACGAGCAGTACTTC.

This CDR3 is CASSEAHFEAFF. For the CDR3, the DNA is TGTGCCAGCAGTGAAGCCCACTTTGAAGCTTTCTTT. The chain recombines TRBV2 with TRBJ1-1; no reliable D call. The CDR3 extends over 12 amino acids. The V gene's germline CDR1 is SNHLY and CDR2 FYNNEI. Trimming took off 0 bases at V and 7 bases at J, with 6 bases between the two ends.

CDR3: CASSPTGISYGYTF. The CDR3 region has the DNA TGTGCCAGCAGCCCTACAGGGATTAGTTATGGCTACACCTTC. The J gene is TRBJ1-2, the V gene TRBV7-2; possibly TRBD1 for D (6 bases). Germline V CDR1 and CDR2: SGHTA, FQGNSA. The CDR3 contains 14 residues. The ends were cut back, 5 bases at V and 5 bases at J, with 15 bases in the middle.

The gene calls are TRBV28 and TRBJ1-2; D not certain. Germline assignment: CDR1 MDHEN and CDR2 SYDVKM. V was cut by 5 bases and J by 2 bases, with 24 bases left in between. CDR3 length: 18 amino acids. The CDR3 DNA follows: TGTGCCAGCAGTGTACCCCGGAGGGCTATGTCTCAAAACTATGGCTACACCTTC. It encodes CASSVPRRAMSQNYGYTF.

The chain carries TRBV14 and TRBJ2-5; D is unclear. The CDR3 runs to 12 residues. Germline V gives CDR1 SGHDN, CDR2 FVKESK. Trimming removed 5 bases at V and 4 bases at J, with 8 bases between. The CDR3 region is CASSYRGETQYF. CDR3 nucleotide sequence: TGTGCCAGCAGCTACCGAGGAGAGACCCAGTACTTC.

CDR3 nucleotides: TGTGCCAGCAGCTTAGTCGGGAGGGCCCACGAGCAGTACTTC. Protein sequence: CASSLVGRAHEQYF. V usage is TRBV5-6 and J usage is TRBJ2-7, with 8 bases identical to TRBD2. Germline V lookup: CDR1 SGHDT, CDR2 YYEEEE. There are 14 residues in the CDR3. J gave up 5 bases and V 2 bases, and 6 bases lay outside the gene matches. The whole variable domain, filled in from reference TRBV5-6 and TRBJ2-7, reads DAGVTQSPTHLIKTRGQQVTLRCSPKSGHDTVSWYQQALGQGPQFIFQYYEEEERQRGNFPDRFSGHQFPNYSSELNVNALLLGDSALYLCASSLVGRAHEQYFGPGTRLTVT.

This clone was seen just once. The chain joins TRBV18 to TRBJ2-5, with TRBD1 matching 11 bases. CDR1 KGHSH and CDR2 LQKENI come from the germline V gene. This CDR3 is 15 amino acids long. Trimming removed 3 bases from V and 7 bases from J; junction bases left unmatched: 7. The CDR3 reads CASSPGQGGRSTQYF. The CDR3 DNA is TGTGCCAGCTCACCGGGACAGGGGGGAAGGTCGACCCAGTACTTC.

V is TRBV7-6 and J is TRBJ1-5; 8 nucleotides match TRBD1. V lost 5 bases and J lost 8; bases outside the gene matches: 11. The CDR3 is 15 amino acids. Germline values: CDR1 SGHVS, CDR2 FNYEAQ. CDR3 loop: CASSHIGQGIEPQHF. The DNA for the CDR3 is TGTGCCAGCAGCCATATAGGACAGGGCATTGAGCCCCAGCATTTT.

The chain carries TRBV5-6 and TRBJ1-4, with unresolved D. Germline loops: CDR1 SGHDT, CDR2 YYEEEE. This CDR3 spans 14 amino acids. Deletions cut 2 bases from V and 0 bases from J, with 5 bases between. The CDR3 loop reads CASSLLATNEKLFF. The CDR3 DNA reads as TGTGCCAGCAGCTTACTTGCAACTAATGAAAAACTGTTTTTT.

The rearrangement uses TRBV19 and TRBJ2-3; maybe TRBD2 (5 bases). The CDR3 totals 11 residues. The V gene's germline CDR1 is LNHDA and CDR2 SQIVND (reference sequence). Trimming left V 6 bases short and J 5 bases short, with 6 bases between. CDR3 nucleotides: TGTGCCAGTAGGAGCGGAGATACGCAGTATTTT. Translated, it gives CASRSGDTQYF.